Below, 18 T cell receptor beta chains from the same sample are listed, as sequenced in a study of T cell repertoires in cytomegalovirus infection. Using its own MiXCR run on the reads, TCRdb lists one record per CDR3 protein. The table includes hundreds of thousands of distinct CDR3 sequences, approximately 33% detected once. These TCRs are of unknown antigen specificity. This material consisted of cultured PBMCs, taken from culture after CMV antigen stimulation. The receptors were sampled from a human donor in good health (CMV status not recorded). Some clones in this sample may be carry-over from other donors' samples.

This clonotype has a handful of counts. This rearrangement joins TRBV6-1 to TRBJ2-1; maybe TRBD1 (6 bases). The CDR3 consists of 15 residues. CDR1 is MNHNS and CDR2 is SASEGT in the germline V gene. V shed 2 bases and J shed 8 bases, with 16 bases lying between them. The CDR3 nucleotides are TGTGCCAGCAGTGAAAACATGGACAGTTTCGATGAGCAGTTCTTC. As protein: CASSENMDSFDEQFF.

CDR3 in amino acids: CASSYVGVSTDTQYF. In DNA form, the CDR3 reads TGTGCCAGCAGTTACGTGGGGGTTAGCACAGATACGCAGTATTTT. The chain recombines TRBV6-5 with TRBJ2-3; D might be TRBD1 or TRBD2, each matching 5 bases. The CDR3 extends over 15 amino acids. Germline loops: CDR1 MNHEY, CDR2 SVGAGI. The V end was cut by 2 bases, the J end by 0 bases, with 9 bases between.

The chain is built from TRBV20-1 and TRBJ1-1; 7 positions match TRBD1. The CDR3 totals 13 residues. V lost 4 bases to trimming and J lost 5 bases; unmatched junction nucleotides: 7. CDR1 is DFQATT and CDR2 is SNEGSKA in the germline V gene (reference sequence). CDR3 nucleotides: TGCAGTGCTACTATGGACAGGTGGACTGAAGCTTTCTTT. This codes for CSATMDRWTEAFF.

This clonotype has more than one count but fewer than ten. The chain recombines TRBV4-1 with TRBJ2-1; maybe TRBD1 (5 bases). Between the trimmed V and J ends, which lost 5 bases and 3 bases, there was a span of 17 bases. The CDR3 has 16 residues. The germline V gene encodes CDR1 MGHRA and CDR2 YSYEKL. The CDR3 region has the DNA TGCGCCAGCAGCAGGACCGTGGGGCGTGTCTACAATGAGCAGTTCTTC. Amino acids: CASSRTVGRVYNEQFF.

The chain uses TRBV27 and TRBJ2-2, with 7 bases matching TRBD2. Germline loops: CDR1 MNHEY, CDR2 SMNVEV (reference sequence). Trimming took 5 bases from V and 7 from J; bases not matched to a gene: 7. The CDR3 contains 14 residues. CDR3 nucleotides: TGTGCCAGCAGTCGAGCGGGATTGAGCGGGGAGCTGTTTTTT. Its translation: CASSRAGLSGELFF.

The chain joins TRBV2 to TRBJ1-1; no clear D gene. The CDR3 length is 14 residues. Trimming removed 4 bases from V and 0 bases from J, with 9 bases in between. CDR1 is SNHLY and CDR2 is FYNNEI in the germline V gene. CDR3 in DNA: TGTGCCAGCAGTGTTGGCATCCTGAACACTGAAGCTTTCTTT. Amino acids: CASSVGILNTEAFF. Full variable domain (rest looked up from reference TRBV2 and TRBJ1-1): EPEVTQTPSHQVTQMGQEVILRCVPISNHLYFYWYRQILGQKVEFLVSFYNNEISEKSEIFDDQFSVERPDGSNFTLKIRSTKLEDSAMYFCASSVGILNTEAFFGQGTRLTVV.

This clonotype was seen a few times. V gene TRBV5-4 combines with J gene TRBJ2-6, with a tentative D call TRBD1 (5 bases). Trimming pared 4 bases from V and 1 base from J, leaving 15 bases between. Germline V lookup: CDR1 SGHNT, CDR2 YYREEE (reference sequence). This CDR3 comprises 17 residues. This CDR3 reads CASSPNQGRSGANVLTF. Here the CDR3 DNA reads TGTGCCAGCAGCCCAAACCAGGGAAGATCTGGGGCCAACGTCCTGACTTTC.

Only a few counts were recorded for this clonotype. Here the CDR3 DNA reads TGTGCCAGCAGTGATCCCGGACAGGGGGCGCTGAACTATGGCTACACCTTC. Protein: CASSDPGQGALNYGYTF. The chain uses TRBV6-1 and TRBJ1-2; 11 positions match TRBD1. The CDR3 sequence is 17 residues long. Germline V lookup: CDR1 MNHNS, CDR2 SASEGT. Trimming took 3 bases from V and 2 from J; bases not matched to a gene: 8.

The V call is TRBV6-2 or TRBV6-3, the J call TRBJ1-5; possible D gene TRBD1, 5 bases. Trimming took off 6 bases at V and 4 bases at J, with 13 bases between the two ends. This CDR3 has 14 residues. Germline CDR1 reads MNHEY; CDR2 reads SVGEGT. CDR3 DNA sequence: TGTGCCAGCAGGCCCTCAGGGTTAAATCAGCCCCAGCATTTT. Translation gives CASRPSGLNQPQHF.

V gene TRBV12-3 or TRBV12-4 combines with J gene TRBJ2-1; D unclear. The CDR3 sequence is 14 residues long. V lost 8 bases and J 1 base, leaving 12 bases between the germline ends. CDR3 residues: CASHPSGSYNEQFF. The DNA for the CDR3 is TGTGCCAGCCACCCCTCCGGGTCCTACAATGAGCAGTTCTTC.

The rearrangement uses TRBV7-7 and TRBJ2-7; TRBD2 is a possible D gene (5 bases). Looked up from germline, CDR1 is SSHAT and CDR2 is FNYEAQ (reference sequence). The CDR3 covers 14 residues. Between the trimmed V and J ends, which lost 2 bases and 3 bases, there was a span of 11 bases. For the CDR3, the DNA is TGTGCCAGCAGCTTACACCTACTAGGCTACGAGCAGTACTTC. Translation: CASSLHLLGYEQYF.

This clonotype came up a few times. The J gene is TRBJ2-1, the V gene TRBV7-2; TRBD1 matches 9 bases. CDR1 is SGHTA, CDR2 FQGNSA, per germline. The CDR3 runs to 15 residues. V lost 7 bases, J lost 4 bases, and 8 bases stayed unmatched. Here the CDR3 reads CASKQRQGGYNEQFF. CDR3 DNA: TGTGCCAGCAAACAGCGACAGGGGGGTTACAATGAGCAGTTCTTC. Combining the CDR3 with reference TRBV7-2 and TRBJ2-1 gives the whole variable domain GAGVSQSPSNKVTEKGKDVELRCDPISGHTALYWYRQSLGQGLEFLIYFQGNSAPDKSGLPSDRFSAERTGGSVSTLTIQRTQQEDSAVYLCASKQRQGGYNEQFFGPGTRLTVL.

This clonotype was seen a handful of times. V and J are TRBV12-3 or TRBV12-4 and TRBJ2-1, with TRBD2 identical over 9 bases. CDR3 length: 16 amino acids. V gave up 6 bases and J gave up 7 bases; unmatched junction bases: 13. The CDR3: CASSRPLGLAGNEQFF. The CDR3 nucleotides are TGTGCCAGCAGCCGACCCCTGGGACTAGCCGGGAATGAGCAGTTCTTC.

V and J are TRBV2 and TRBJ1-1; TRBD1 aligns across 7 bases. The CDR3 loop spans 15 amino acids. From germline, CDR1 is SNHLY and CDR2 FYNNEI. Losses at the gene ends were 7 bases for V and 3 bases for J; bases not matched to a gene: 11. CDR3 bases: TGTGCCAGCACCGAGACAGGGAGGGTCTACACTGAAGCTTTCTTT. Translation gives CASTETGRVYTEAFF.

The V call is TRBV12-3 or TRBV12-4, the J call TRBJ2-7; 12 nucleotides match TRBD2. CDR3 size: 14 residues. Losses at the gene ends were 6 bases for V and 5 bases for J; bases not matched to a gene: 5. The CDR3 bases are TGTGCCAGCAGCCTGACTAGCGGGGGCGACGAGCAGTACTTC. It encodes CASSLTSGGDEQYF.

The rearrangement joins TRBV28 to TRBJ1-4, with 7 nucleotides matching TRBD1. Trimming removed 0 bases from V and 8 bases from J; junction bases left unmatched: 9. Germline V gene lookup returns CDR1 MDHEN and CDR2 SYDVKM. This CDR3 spans 16 amino acids. Here the CDR3 reads CASSLWAGTVGEKLFF. Here the CDR3 DNA reads TGTGCCAGCAGTTTATGGGCCGGGACAGTGGGCGAAAAACTGTTTTTT.

This chain links TRBV28 with TRBJ1-2; D ambiguous. Germline CDR1 MDHEN, CDR2 SYDVKM. Trimming took off 4 bases at V and 4 bases at J, with 13 bases between the two ends. This CDR3 comprises 14 residues. The DNA of the CDR3 is TGTGCCAGCAGTTCAGGACCGCGTATCTATGGCTACACCTTC. Its translation is CASSSGPRIYGYTF.

Worth noting for this clonotype: At one of its ends the junction is not consistent with the germline gene, which may arise from a read error. This chain connects TRBV7-2 to TRBJ2-7; 8 nucleotides line up with TRBD2. This CDR3 has 15 amino acids. Germline V CDR1 and CDR2: SGHTA, FQGNSA. The CDR3 region is CAISHSGTRGYEQYF. CDR3 nucleotides: TGTGCCATCAGCCACTCCGGGACTAGGGGTTACGAGCAGTACTTC.